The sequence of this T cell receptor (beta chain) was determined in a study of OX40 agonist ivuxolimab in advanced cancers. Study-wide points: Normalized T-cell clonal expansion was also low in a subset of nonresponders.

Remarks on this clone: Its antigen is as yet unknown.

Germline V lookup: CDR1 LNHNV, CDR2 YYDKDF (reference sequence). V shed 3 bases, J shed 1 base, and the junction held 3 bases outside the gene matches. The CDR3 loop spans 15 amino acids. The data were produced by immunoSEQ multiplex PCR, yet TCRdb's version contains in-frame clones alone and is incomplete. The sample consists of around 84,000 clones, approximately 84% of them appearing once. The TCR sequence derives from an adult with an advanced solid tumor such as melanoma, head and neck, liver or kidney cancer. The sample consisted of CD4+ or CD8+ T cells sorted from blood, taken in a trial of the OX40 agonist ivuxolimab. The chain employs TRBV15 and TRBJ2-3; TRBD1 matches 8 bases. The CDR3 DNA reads TGTGCCACCAGCAGGTGGGGACAGGGCACAGATACGCAGTATTTT. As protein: CATSRWGQGTDTQYF.